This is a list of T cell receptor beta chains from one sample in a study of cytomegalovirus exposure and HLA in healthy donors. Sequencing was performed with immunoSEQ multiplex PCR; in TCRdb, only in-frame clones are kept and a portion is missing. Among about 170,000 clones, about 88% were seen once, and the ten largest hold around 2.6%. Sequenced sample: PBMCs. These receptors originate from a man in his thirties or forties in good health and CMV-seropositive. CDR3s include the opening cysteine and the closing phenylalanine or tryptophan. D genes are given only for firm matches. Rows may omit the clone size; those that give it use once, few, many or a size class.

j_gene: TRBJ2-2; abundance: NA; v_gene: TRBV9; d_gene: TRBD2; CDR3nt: TGTGCCAGCAGCGTAGAGGGCGGGAGTAGCGCCGGGGAGCTGTTTTTT; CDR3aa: CASSVEGGSSAGELFF
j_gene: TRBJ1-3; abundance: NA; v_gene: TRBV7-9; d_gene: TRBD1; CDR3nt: TGTGCCAGCAGCTCCGACAGGGTTAACGGAAACACCATATATTTT; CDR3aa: CASSSDRVNGNTIYF
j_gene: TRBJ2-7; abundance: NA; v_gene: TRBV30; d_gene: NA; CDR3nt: TGTGCCTGGAGTTACACCTACGAGCAGTACTTC; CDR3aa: CAWSYTYEQYF
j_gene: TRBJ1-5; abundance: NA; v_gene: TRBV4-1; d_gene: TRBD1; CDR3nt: TGCGCCAGCAGCAGGGACAGGGGCAATCAGCCCCAGCATTTT; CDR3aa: CASSRDRGNQPQHF
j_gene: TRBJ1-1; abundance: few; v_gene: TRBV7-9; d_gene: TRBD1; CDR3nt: TGTGCCAGTAGACAGGGGATGAACACTGAAGCTTTCTTT; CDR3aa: CASRQGMNTEAFF
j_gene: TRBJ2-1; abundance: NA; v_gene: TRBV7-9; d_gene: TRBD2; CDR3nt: TGTTCCAGCAGCGGTTCAAGGGGGACTAGCGACACAAATGAGCAGTTCTTC; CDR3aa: CSSSGSRGTSDTNEQFF
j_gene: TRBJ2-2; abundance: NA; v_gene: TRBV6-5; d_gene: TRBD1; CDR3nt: TGTGCCAGCAGTGGGACAGGGTTTGACACCGGGGAGCTGTTTTTT; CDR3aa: CASSGTGFDTGELFF
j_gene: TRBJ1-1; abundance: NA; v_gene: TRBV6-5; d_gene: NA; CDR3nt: TGTGCCAGCAGTTACGAAGGGGGGGCGATGACTGAAGCTTTCTTT; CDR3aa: CASSYEGGAMTEAFF
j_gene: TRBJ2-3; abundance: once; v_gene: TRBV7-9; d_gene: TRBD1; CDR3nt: TGTGCCAGCAGCCTTGGGACAGGGGGCCAGTATTTT; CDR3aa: CASSLGTGGQYF
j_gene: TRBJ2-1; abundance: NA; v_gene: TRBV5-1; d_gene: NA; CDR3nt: TGCGCCAGCAGCTTACAGGTTGACAATGAGCAGTTCTTC; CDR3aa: CASSLQVDNEQFF
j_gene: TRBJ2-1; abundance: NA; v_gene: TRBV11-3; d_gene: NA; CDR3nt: TGTGCCAGCAGGGGGGAGGATGAGCAGTTCTTC; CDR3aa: CASRGEDEQFF
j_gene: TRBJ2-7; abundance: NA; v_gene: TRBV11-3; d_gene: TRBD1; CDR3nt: TGTGCCAGCAGCCCCCGGACAGGGGGCGGCTACGAGCAGTACTTC; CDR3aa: CASSPRTGGGYEQYF
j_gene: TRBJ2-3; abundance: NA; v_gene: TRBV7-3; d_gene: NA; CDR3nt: TGTGCCAGCAGCTTAAATGGGGGGACCGATACGCAGTATTTT; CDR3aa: CASSLNGGTDTQYF
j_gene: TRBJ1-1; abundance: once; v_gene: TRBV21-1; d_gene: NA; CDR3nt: TGTGCCAGCAGCAAAGGGCCGGACAGGGGGATCGGTAGCACTGAAGCTTTCTTT; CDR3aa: CASSKGPDRGIGSTEAFF
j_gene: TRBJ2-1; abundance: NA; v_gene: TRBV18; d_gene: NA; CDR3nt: TGTGCCAGCTCTCGCGGCAGGGTAAATGAGCAGTTCTTC; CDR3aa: CASSRGRVNEQFF
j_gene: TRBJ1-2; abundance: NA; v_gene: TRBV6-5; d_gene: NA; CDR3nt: TGTGCCAGCAGCTCAGACTATACCAACTACACCTTC; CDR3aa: CASSSDYTNYTF
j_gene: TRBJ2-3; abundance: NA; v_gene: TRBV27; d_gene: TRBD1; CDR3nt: TGTGCCAGCAGTTTACCCGGACAGGGGGAGGGTACAGATACGCAGTATTTT; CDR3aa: CASSLPGQGEGTDTQYF
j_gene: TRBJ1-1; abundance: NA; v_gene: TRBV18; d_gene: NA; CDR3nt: TGTGCCAGCTCACCACTGTCTGGCAGGGCCCACACTGAAGCTTTCTTT; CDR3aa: CASSPLSGRAHTEAFF
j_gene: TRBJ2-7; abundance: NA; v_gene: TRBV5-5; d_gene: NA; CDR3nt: TGTGCCAGCAGCTTGGCCGTAAATCCTAGTTACGAGCAGTACTTC; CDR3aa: CASSLAVNPSYEQYF
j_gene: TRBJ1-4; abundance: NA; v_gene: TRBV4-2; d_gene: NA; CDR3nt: TGTGCCAGCAGCCACCTAGTTGCAACTAATGAAAAACTGTTTTTT; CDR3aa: CASSHLVATNEKLFF
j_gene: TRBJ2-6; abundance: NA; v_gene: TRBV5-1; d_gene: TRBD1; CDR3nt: TGCGCCAGCAGCTTGGCTGGACAGGGAGCTGGGGCCAACGTCCTGACTTTC; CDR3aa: CASSLAGQGAGANVLTF
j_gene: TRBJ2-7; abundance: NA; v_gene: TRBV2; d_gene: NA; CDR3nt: TGTGCCAGCAGTGAAGGTACAGGGTTCTCCTACGAGCAGTACTTC; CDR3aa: CASSEGTGFSYEQYF
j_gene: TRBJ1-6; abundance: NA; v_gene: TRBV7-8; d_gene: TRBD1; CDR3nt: TGTGCCACCGGGACAGGGGGCGGTGGACCCCTCCACTTT; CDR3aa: CATGTGGGGPLHF
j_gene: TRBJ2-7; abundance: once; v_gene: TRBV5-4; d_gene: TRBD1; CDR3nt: TGTGCCAGCAGCTGGGGGACAGGGGGCTACCAGCAGTACTTC; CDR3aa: CASSWGTGGYQQYF
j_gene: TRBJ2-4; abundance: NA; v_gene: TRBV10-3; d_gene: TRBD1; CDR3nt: TGTGCCATCAGTGAAGACAGGGGCATTCAGTACTTC; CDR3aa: CAISEDRGIQYF
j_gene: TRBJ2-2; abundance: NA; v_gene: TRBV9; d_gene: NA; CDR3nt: TGTGCCAGCAGCGTAGAGGATAGGAGGAACACCGGGGAGCTGTTTTTT; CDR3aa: CASSVEDRRNTGELFF
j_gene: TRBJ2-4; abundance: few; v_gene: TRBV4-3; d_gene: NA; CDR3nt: TGCGCCAGCAGCCAAGATCATAGGCTGGCGGTAAAGTACTTC; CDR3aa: CASSQDHRLAVKYF
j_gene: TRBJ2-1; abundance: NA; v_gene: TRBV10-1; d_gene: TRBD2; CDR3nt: TGCGCCAGCAGCGAGACTAGCGGGGCCTACAATGAGCAGTTCTTC; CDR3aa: CASSETSGAYNEQFF
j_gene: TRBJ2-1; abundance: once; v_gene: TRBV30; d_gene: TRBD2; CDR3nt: TGTGCCTGGAGTGGCGGTAGCGGGAGACGGGGCTACAATGAGCAGTTCTTC; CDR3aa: CAWSGGSGRRGYNEQFF
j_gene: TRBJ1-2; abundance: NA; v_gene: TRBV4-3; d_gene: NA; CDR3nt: TGCGCCAGCAGCCAAGATTTCACCGGGGGACGCGGCTACACCTTC; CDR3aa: CASSQDFTGGRGYTF
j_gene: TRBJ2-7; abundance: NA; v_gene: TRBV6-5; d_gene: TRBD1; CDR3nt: TGTGCCAGCAGTCAGGACAGGGCCACCTACGAGCAGTACTTC; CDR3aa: CASSQDRATYEQYF
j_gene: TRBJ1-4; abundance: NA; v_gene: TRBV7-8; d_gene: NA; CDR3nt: TGTGCCAGCAGCTTACAGGGTGGCCTGACTAATGAAAAACTGTTTTTT; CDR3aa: CASSLQGGLTNEKLFF
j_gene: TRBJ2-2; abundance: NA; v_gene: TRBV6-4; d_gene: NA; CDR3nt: TGTGCCAGCAGTGAGGGGACACTATCCACCGGGGAGCTGTTTTTT; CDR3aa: CASSEGTLSTGELFF
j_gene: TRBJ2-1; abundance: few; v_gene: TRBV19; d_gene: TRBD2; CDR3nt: TGTGCCAGTAGTGCTACTAGCGGGAGTCCCTACAATGAGCAGTTCTTC; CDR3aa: CASSATSGSPYNEQFF
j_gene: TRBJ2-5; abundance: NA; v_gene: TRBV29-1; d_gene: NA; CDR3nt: TGCAGCGTACCCTCGGACAGCCAAGAGACCCAGTACTTC; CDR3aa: CSVPSDSQETQYF
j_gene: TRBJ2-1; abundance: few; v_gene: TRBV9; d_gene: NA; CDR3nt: TGTGCCAGCCAGGGGATTGGGGAGGGGAGTGAGCAGTTCTTC; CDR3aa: CASQGIGEGSEQFF
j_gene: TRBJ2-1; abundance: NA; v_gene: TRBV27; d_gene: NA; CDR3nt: TGTGCCAGCAGTTTAGCCCCATGGGCGCGTGGAGGCAATGAGCAGTTCTTC; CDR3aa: CASSLAPWARGGNEQFF
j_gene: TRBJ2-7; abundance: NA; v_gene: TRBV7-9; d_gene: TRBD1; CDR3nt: TGTGCCAGCAGCTCCGGGACAGGGACGTACGAGCAGTACTTC; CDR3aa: CASSSGTGTYEQYF
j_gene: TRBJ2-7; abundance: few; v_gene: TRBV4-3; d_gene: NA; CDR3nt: TGCGCCAGCAGCCAAGATTCCGTAACCTACGAGCAGTACTTC; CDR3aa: CASSQDSVTYEQYF
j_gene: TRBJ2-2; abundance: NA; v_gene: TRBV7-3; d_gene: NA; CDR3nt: TGTGCCAGCAGCTTAACGCCTATTAGCAGGGAGCTGTTTTTT; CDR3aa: CASSLTPISRELFF
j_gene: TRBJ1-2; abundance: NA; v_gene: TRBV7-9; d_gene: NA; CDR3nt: TGTTCCAGCAGCTTTAGGCCGCTAGGCAGCGACTATGGCTACACCTTC; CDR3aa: CSSSFRPLGSDYGYTF
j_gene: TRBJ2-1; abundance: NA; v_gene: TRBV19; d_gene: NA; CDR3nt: TGTGCCAGCAGGGACTTCAGCTCCTACAATGAGCAGTTCTTC; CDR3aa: CASRDFSSYNEQFF
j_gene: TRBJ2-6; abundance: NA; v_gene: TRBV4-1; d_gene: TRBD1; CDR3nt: TGCGCCAGCAGCCAAGCATTGGGACAGGGGTTACCTGGGGCCAACGTCCTGACTTTC; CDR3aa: CASSQALGQGLPGANVLTF
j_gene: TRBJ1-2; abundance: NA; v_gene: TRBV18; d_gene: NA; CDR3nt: TGTGCCAGCTCACCCGAAGGGCGCGGGGACTATGGCTACACCTTC; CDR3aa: CASSPEGRGDYGYTF
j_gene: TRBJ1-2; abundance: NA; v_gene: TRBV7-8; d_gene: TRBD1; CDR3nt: TGTGCCAGCAGCTTAACCCTACTGGGACAGGAGTTTACCTTC; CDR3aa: CASSLTLLGQEFTF
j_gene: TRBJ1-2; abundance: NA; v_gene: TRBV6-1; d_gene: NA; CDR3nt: TGTGCCAGCAGTGATTTTGGGCTGCGAGGCTACACCTTC; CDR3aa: CASSDFGLRGYTF
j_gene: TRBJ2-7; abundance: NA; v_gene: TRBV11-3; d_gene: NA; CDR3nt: TGTGCCAGCAGCCCCCAATCAGCCTACGAGCAGTACTTC; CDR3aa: CASSPQSAYEQYF
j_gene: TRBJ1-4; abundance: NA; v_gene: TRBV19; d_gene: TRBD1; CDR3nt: TGTGCCAGTAGCAGACAGGGAACTAATGAAAAACTGTTTTTT; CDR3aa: CASSRQGTNEKLFF
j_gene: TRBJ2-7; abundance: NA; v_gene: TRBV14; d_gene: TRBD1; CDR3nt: TGTGCCAGCAGCCTACGACAGGGGGTCTACGAGCAGTACTTC; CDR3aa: CASSLRQGVYEQYF
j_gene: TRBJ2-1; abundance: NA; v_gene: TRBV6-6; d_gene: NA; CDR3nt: TGTGCCAGCATCACAGGGGGGGACTACAATGAGCAGTTCTTC; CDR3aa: CASITGGDYNEQFF
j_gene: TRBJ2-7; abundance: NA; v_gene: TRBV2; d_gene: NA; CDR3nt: TGTGCCACGCAGGGTTACGAGCAGTACTTC; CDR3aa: CATQGYEQYF
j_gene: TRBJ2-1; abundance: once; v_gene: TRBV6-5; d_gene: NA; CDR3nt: TGTGCCAGCAGTCGCGGGGCCTACAATGAGCAGTTCTTC; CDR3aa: CASSRGAYNEQFF